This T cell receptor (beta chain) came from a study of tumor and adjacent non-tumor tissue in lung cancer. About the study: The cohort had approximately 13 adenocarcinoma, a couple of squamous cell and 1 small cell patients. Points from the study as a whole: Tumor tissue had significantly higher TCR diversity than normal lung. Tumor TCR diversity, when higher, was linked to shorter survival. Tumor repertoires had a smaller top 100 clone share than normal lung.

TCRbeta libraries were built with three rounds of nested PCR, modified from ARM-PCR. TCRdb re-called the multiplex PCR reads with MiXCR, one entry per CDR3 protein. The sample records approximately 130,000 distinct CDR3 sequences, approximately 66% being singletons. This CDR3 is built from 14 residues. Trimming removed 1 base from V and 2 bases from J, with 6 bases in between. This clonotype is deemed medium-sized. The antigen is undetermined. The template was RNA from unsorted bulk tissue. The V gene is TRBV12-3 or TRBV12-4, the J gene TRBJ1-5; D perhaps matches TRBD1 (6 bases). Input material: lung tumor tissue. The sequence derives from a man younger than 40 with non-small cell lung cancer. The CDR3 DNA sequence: TGTGCCAGCAGTTTAGGACAGGGCAATCAGCCCCAGCATTTT. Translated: CASSLGQGNQPQHF.